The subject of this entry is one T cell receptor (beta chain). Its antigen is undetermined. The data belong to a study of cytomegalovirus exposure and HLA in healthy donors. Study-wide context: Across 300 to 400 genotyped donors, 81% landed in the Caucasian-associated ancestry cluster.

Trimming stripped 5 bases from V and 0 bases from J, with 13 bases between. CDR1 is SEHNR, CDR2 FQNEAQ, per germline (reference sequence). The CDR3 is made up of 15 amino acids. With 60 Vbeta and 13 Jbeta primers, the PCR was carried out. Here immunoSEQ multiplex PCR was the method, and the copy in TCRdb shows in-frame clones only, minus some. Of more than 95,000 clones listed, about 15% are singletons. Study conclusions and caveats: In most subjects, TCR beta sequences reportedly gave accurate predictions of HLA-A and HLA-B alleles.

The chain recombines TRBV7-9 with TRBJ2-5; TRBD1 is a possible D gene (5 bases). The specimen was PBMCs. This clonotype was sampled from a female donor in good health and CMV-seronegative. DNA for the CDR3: TGTGCCAGCAGCCGCCTCGGCAGGGACCAAGAGACCCAGTACTTC. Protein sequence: CASSRLGRDQETQYF. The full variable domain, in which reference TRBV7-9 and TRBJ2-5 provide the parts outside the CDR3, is DTGVSQNPRHKITKRGQNVTFRCDPISEHNRLYWYRQTLGQGPEFLTYFQNEAQLEKSRLLSDRFSAERPKGSFSTLEIQRTEQGDSAMYLCASSRLGRDQETQYFGPGTRLLVL.